A selection of T cell receptor beta chains follows, all from one sample in a study of CD8 T cells in ankylosing spondylitis. MiXCR, run by TCRdb on the 5' RACE reads, gives a single entry per CDR3 protein. The sample shows about 390,000 distinct CDR3 sequences, 20% to 25% of them seen only once. Sequencing used blood, either unsorted or a sorted T cell fraction (not recorded which). The receptor source for this set is a male donor with ankylosing spondylitis. The CDR3 runs from the conserved cysteine through the conserved F or W. Fields, in order: J gene, V gene, clone size, D gene, CDR3 protein, CDR3 DNA. The D gene is left open where the match is weak. Size values are once, few and many counts, or a class for expanded clones, and some rows have none.

TRBJ2-4,TRBV18,NA,TRBD2,CASSPPIASGNIQYF,TGTGCCAGCTCACCACCGATCGCTAGCGGGAACATTCAGTACTTC
TRBJ2-7,TRBV7-3,NA,NA,CASSPGTGADEQYF,TGTGCCAGCAGCCCTGGGACGGGGGCTGACGAGCAGTACTTC
TRBJ2-2,TRBV12-3/TRBV12-4,few,NA,CASSFSGQRELFF,TGTGCCAGCAGTTTTTCCGGTCAACGGGAGCTGTTTTTT
TRBJ2-6,TRBV27,few,NA,CASSHSRIQGNVLTF,TGTGCCAGCAGTCATTCCCGTATTCAAGGCAACGTCCTGACTTTC
TRBJ2-1,TRBV7-3,once,NA,CASSPQLVLRHEQFF,TGTGCCAGCAGCCCCCAACTAGTTCTTAGGCATGAGCAGTTCTTC
TRBJ2-1,TRBV24-1,once,NA,CATSLALRYNEQFF,TGTGCCACCAGCCTGGCTCTCCGGTACAATGAGCAGTTCTTC
TRBJ2-7,TRBV20-1,many,NA,CSASNSHHPTYEQYF,TGCAGTGCTAGTAATTCCCACCACCCCACCTACGAGCAGTACTTC
TRBJ2-1,TRBV20-1,few,NA,CSAYRTETYNEQFF,TGCAGTGCTTACCGGACAGAGACCTACAATGAGCAGTTCTTC
TRBJ1-6,TRBV5-1,few,NA,CASSLEGGGDNSPLHF,TGCGCCAGCAGCTTGGAGGGAGGAGGCGATAATTCACCCCTCCACTTT
TRBJ1-5,TRBV24-1,NA,NA,CATSDPDGDSNQPQHF,TGTGCCACCAGTGATCCAGACGGAGATAGCAATCAGCCCCAGCATTTT
TRBJ2-2,TRBV7-3,many,TRBD2,CASSPGTSTGELFF,TGTGCCAGCAGCCCCGGGACTAGCACCGGGGAGCTGTTTTTT
TRBJ1-1,TRBV30,NA,NA,CAWSVGQLNTEAFF,TGTGCCTGGAGTGTCGGACAGTTGAACACTGAAGCTTTCTTT
TRBJ1-3,TRBV12-3/TRBV12-4,NA,NA,CASSSQGNTIYF,TGTGCCAGCAGTTCACAGGGAAACACCATATATTTT
TRBJ1-5,TRBV4-1,NA,NA,CASSVFGGNQPQHF,TGCGCCAGCAGCGTGTTCGGGGGGAATCAGCCCCAGCATTTT
TRBJ1-5,TRBV28,NA,NA,CAARQSNQPQHF,TGTGCAGCAAGGCAAAGCAATCAGCCCCAGCATTTT
TRBJ2-1,TRBV20-1,few,TRBD2,CSASSGLAVTGDEQFF,TGCAGTGCTAGTTCGGGACTAGCGGTGACGGGGGATGAGCAGTTCTTC
TRBJ1-1,TRBV30,NA,NA,CAWKGSNTEAFF,TGTGCCTGGAAGGGCTCGAACACTGAAGCTTTCTTT
TRBJ2-1,TRBV29-1,many,TRBD2,CSVERRPSGINEQFF,TGCAGCGTTGAGAGGCGCCCTAGCGGGATAAATGAGCAGTTCTTC
TRBJ2-5,TRBV7-7,NA,TRBD2,CASSSRLAGVGTQYF,TGTGCTAGCAGCTCCAGACTAGCGGGAGTTGGGACCCAGTACTTC
TRBJ1-1,TRBV9,NA,NA,CASSLDPRDNVEAFF,TGTGCCAGCAGCCTCGACCCCCGGGACAATGTTGAAGCTTTCTTT